Below, 16 T cell receptor beta chains from the same sample are listed, as sequenced in a study of vaccination effects on CD4 cells after COVID-19. Cells that had been cultured for roughly eleven days were the source of isolated CD4+ T cells. Participants received two doses of either the BNT162b2 or mRNA-1273 vaccine. No antigen is known for these receptors. TCRdb's table, derived via immunoSEQ multiplex PCR, lists solely in-frame clones and lacks some. Among about 73,000 clones listed, roughly 73% were seen once. The specimen was CD4+ T cells from PBMCs cultured without peptide, collected after COVID-19 vaccination. Every receptor here comes from a human donor who received a COVID-19 vaccine.

The chain joins TRBV7-2 to TRBJ2-5; perhaps D is TRBD1 or TRBD2 (5 bases each). The CDR3 extends over 15 amino acids. In germline, CDR1 is SGHTA, CDR2 FQGNSA. The V end lost 4 bases, the J end lost 1 base, and 13 bases lay between the germline ends. CDR3 sequence reads: CASSSTGRIQETQYF. The CDR3 DNA follows: TGTGCCAGCAGCTCAACGGGACGGATCCAAGAGACCCAGTACTTC.

The chain recombines TRBV4-3 with TRBJ1-6, with no clear D. In germline, CDR1 is LGHNA, CDR2 YSLEER. The CDR3 has 14 residues. Trimming removed 2 bases from V and 9 bases from J, with 11 bases in between. In nucleotides, the CDR3 is TGCGCCAGCAGCCAACCGGGGTTGGCTTCACCCCTCCACTTT. It is translated as CASSQPGLASPLHF.

V is TRBV5-1 and J is TRBJ1-2, with 8 bases lining up with TRBD1. V trimming: 5 bases; J trimming: 3 bases; junction bases outside the gene matches: 6. The CDR3 contains 14 residues. Germline V CDR1 and CDR2: SGHRS, YFSETQ. CDR3 in DNA: TGCGCCAGCAGTCGGACAGGGTGGGACTATGGCTACACCTTC. It is translated as CASSRTGWDYGYTF.

The chain recombines TRBV12-5 with TRBJ1-5; no clear D gene. The germline gives CDR1 LGHNT, CDR2 FRNRAP. This CDR3 contains 14 residues. V dropped 7 bases and J dropped 3 bases, with 13 bases sitting between them. CDR3 amino acids: CASDKDVYNQPQHF. The CDR3 nucleotides are TGTGCTAGTGATAAGGACGTATACAATCAGCCCCAGCATTTT.

The chain joins TRBV5-1 to TRBJ1-6, with D possibly being TRBD1 (5 bases). Germline CDR1 is SGHRS and CDR2 is YFSETQ. The CDR3 spans 16 residues. With 0 bases removed from V and 7 bases from J, the gap between germline ends came to 14 bases. The CDR3 spells CASSLDSGPWNSPLHF. The CDR3 nucleotides are TGCGCCAGCAGCTTGGATTCAGGGCCCTGGAATTCACCCCTCCACTTT.

This clone showed up just once. The J gene is TRBJ1-3, the V gene TRBV3-1 (or the pseudogene TRBV3-2); TRBD1 agrees at 7 bases. After removal of 10 bases from V and 0 bases from J, the junction contained 3 bases not matched to a gene. CDR1 and CDR2 (germline): LGHDT, YNNKEL (reference sequence). The CDR3 length is 13 residues. The CDR3 protein is CATQGNSGNTIYF. The CDR3 DNA reads as TGTGCCACACAGGGGAACTCTGGAAACACCATATATTTT.

J is TRBJ1-1 and V is TRBV7-2; D is possibly TRBD1 (6 bases). This CDR3 has 14 amino acids. Trimming removed 5 bases at V and 3 bases at J, with 13 bases between. Germline lookup yields CDR1 SGHTA and CDR2 FQGNSA. CDR3 loop: CASSPRRGDTEAFF. The CDR3 DNA reads TGTGCCAGCAGCCCAAGAAGGGGGGACACTGAAGCTTTCTTT.

V and J are TRBV4-1 and TRBJ2-2, with D perhaps TRBD2 (7 bases). CDR1 is MGHRA and CDR2 is YSYEKL in the germline V gene. CDR3 length equals 17 residues. V shed 4 bases and J shed 4 bases, with 19 bases lying between them. The CDR3 loop reads CASSPRGGLLGTGELFF. The CDR3 nucleotides read TGCGCCAGCAGCCCAAGGGGGGGGCTTTTGGGCACCGGGGAGCTGTTTTTT.

The chain carries TRBV9 and TRBJ2-4, with 12 bases identical to TRBD2. Germline CDR1 is SGDLS and CDR2 is YYNGEE. V was clipped by 2 bases and J by 7 bases; unmatched bases: 4. CDR3 size: 15 residues. The CDR3 DNA is TGTGCCAGCAGCGTGGCTAGCGGGGGGGCCAACATTCAGTACTTC. It codes for CASSVASGGANIQYF.

The chain joins TRBV2 to TRBJ1-5, with D perhaps matching TRBD1 (5 bases). This CDR3 comprises 14 residues. V was shortened by 7 bases and J by 3 bases, with 13 bases between the two germline ends. Looked up from germline, CDR1 is SNHLY and CDR2 is FYNNEI. The CDR3 DNA reads as TGTGCCAGCAATGCGGGACGGAACAATCAGCCCCAGCATTTT. Protein sequence: CASNAGRNNQPQHF. The entire variable domain, with the rest obtained from reference TRBV2 and TRBJ1-5, is as follows: EPEVTQTPSHQVTQMGQEVILRCVPISNHLYFYWYRQILGQKVEFLVSFYNNEISEKSEIFDDQFSVERPDGSNFTLKIRSTKLEDSAMYFCASNAGRNNQPQHFGDGTRLSIL.

The rearrangement uses TRBV3-1 (or the pseudogene TRBV3-2) and TRBJ1-4, with a weak D call TRBD1 (5 bases). V was trimmed by 4 bases and J by 4 bases, leaving 10 bases between them. CDR1 is LGHDT, CDR2 YNNKEL, per germline (reference sequence). The CDR3 runs to 14 residues. The CDR3 is CASSPQGLNEKLFF. In DNA, the CDR3 is TGTGCCAGCAGCCCCCAGGGCCTTAATGAAAAACTGTTTTTT.

V usage is TRBV6-6 and J usage is TRBJ2-4; 7 positions agree with TRBD1. J lost 0 bases, V lost 6 bases, and 8 bases had no gene match. CDR1 is MNHNY, CDR2 SVGAGI, per germline (reference sequence). The CDR3 contains 16 residues. CDR3 coding DNA: TGTGCCAGCAGCTCCCAGGGGGTGGTAGCCAAAAACATTCAGTACTTC. Protein product: CASSSQGVVAKNIQYF.

The rearrangement uses TRBV4-1 and TRBJ2-1; 10 bases match TRBD1. Trimming at V came to 8 bases and at J to 8 bases, leaving 9 bases not matched to a gene. CDR1 MGHRA and CDR2 YSYEKL come from the germline V gene. CDR3 size: 14 residues. CDR3 sequence reads: CASGGTGALDEQFF. The CDR3 bases are TGCGCCAGCGGCGGGACAGGGGCTTTGGATGAGCAGTTCTTC.

This clone was found once. This rearrangement joins TRBV19 to TRBJ2-3; D call uncertain. Germline loops: CDR1 LNHDA, CDR2 SQIVND (reference sequence). There are 13 residues in the CDR3. V was pared by 5 bases and J by 2 bases, with 8 bases between. CDR3 sequence: CASSWAYTDTQYF. In DNA form, the CDR3 reads TGTGCCAGTAGTTGGGCTTACACAGATACGCAGTATTTT.

This chain joins TRBV5-4 and TRBJ2-1; 14 bases map to TRBD2. Per the germline V gene, CDR1 is SGHNT and CDR2 is YYREEE (reference sequence). The V and J ends lost 10 bases and 1 base, in that order; junction bases with no gene match: 13. The CDR3 extends over 18 amino acids. CDR3: CAGSTGGLAGASYNEQFF. The CDR3 region has the DNA TGTGCCGGGAGTACAGGGGGACTAGCGGGGGCGTCCTACAATGAGCAGTTCTTC.

This sequence joins TRBV5-6 and TRBJ2-1; D tentatively reads TRBD1 or TRBD2 (5 bases each). CDR1 is SGHDT, CDR2 YYEEEE, per germline. Trimming took 3 bases from V and 9 from J, leaving 16 bases between them. The CDR3 contains 14 residues. This CDR3 reads CASSSTMGVGEQFF. For the CDR3, the DNA is TGTGCCAGCAGCTCTACTATGGGGGTGGGTGAGCAGTTCTTC.